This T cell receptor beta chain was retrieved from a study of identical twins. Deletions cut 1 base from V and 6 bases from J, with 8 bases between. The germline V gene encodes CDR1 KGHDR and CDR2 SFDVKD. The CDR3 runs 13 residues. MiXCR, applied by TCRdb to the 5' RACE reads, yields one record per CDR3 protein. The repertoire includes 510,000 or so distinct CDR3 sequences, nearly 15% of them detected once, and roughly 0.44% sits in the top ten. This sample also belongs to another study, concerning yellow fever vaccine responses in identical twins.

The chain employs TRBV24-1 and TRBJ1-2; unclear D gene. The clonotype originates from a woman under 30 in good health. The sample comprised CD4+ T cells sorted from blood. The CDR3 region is CATSDFSGNGYTF. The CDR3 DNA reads TGTGCCACCAGTGATTTCTCGGGAAATGGCTACACCTTC.